Below, 21 T cell receptor beta chains from the same sample are listed, as sequenced in a study of cytotoxic CD8 clonotypes in ibrutinib-treated CLL. The protocol was immunoSEQ multiplex PCR, while the TCRdb copy is restricted to in-frame clones and leaves out a portion. In the table there are some 26,000 clones, 85% of which are singletons. The sample in question was PBMCs, obtained after 24 months of ibrutinib treatment. Source of these receptors: a human donor with chronic lymphocytic leukemia.

This rearrangement joins TRBV7-5 to TRBJ2-7; the DNA was not compared with TRBD1, the D call given in the table. TRBV7-5 is noted as a pseudogene. The CDR3 loop spans 15 amino acids. As DNA, the CDR3 is TGTGCCAGCGGATCCTTCGTGACAGGGGCCTACGAGCAGTACTTC. Its protein is CASGSFVTGAYEQYF.

This clone was found once. The chain links TRBV19 to TRBJ2-1, with D possibly being TRBD1 or TRBD2 (6 bases each). Trimming removed 0 bases from V and 6 bases from J, with 18 bases in between. The CDR3 extends over 17 amino acids. Germline V gives CDR1 LNHDA, CDR2 SQIVND (reference sequence). CDR3 nucleotide sequence: TGTGCCAGTAGTATAGATCTTGACACGGGGGCCTCCAATGAGCAGTTCTTC. It specifies CASSIDLDTGASNEQFF.

The J gene is TRBJ1-1, the V gene TRBV11-2, with D perhaps matching TRBD1 (5 bases). The V gene's germline CDR1 is SGHAT and CDR2 FQNNGV. CDR3 size: 14 residues. Trimming cost V 2 bases and J 7 bases, with 14 bases left between them. The CDR3 DNA follows: TGTGCCAGCAGCTTATCGACGGGGGGAGGTGAAGCTTTCTTT. Translated, it gives CASSLSTGGGEAFF. Full variable domain (rest looked up from reference TRBV11-2 and TRBJ1-1): EAGVAQSPRYKIIEKRQSVAFWCNPISGHATLYWYQQILGQGPKLLIQFQNNGVVDDSQLPKDRFSAERLKGVDSTLKIQPAKLEDSAVYLCASSLSTGGGEAFFGQGTRLTVV.

The V gene is TRBV25-1, the J gene TRBJ2-2; D may be TRBD1 or TRBD2 (5 bases each). Germline V lookup: CDR1 MGHDK, CDR2 SYGVNS. The V end lost 4 bases, the J end lost 8 bases, and 14 bases lay between the germline ends. The CDR3 has 14 residues. Here the CDR3 reads CASSVEGPLGELFF. CDR3 nucleotide sequence: TGTGCCAGCAGTGTAGAGGGACCCTTAGGGGAGCTGTTTTTT.

The chain joins TRBV7-2 to TRBJ1-5, with D perhaps TRBD1 (5 bases). Germline lookup yields CDR1 SGHTA and CDR2 FQGNSA. This CDR3 is 18 amino acids long. V was shortened by 2 bases and J by 2 bases, with 19 bases between the two germline ends. CDR3 DNA: TGTGCCAGCAGCTTATGGCAGGGTCGGGCGTCTGGCAATCAGCCCCAGCATTTT. Its protein is CASSLWQGRASGNQPQHF.

The V call is TRBV7-3, the J call TRBJ1-1; 12 bases fit TRBD1. Per germline, CDR1 SGHTA and CDR2 FQGTGA. V trimming: 5 bases; J trimming: 3 bases; junction bases outside the gene matches: 1. The CDR3 runs 14 residues. The CDR3 DNA sequence: TGTGCCAGCAGCCGGGACAGGGGGCACACTGAAGCTTTCTTT. It encodes CASSRDRGHTEAFF.

This chain links TRBV5-1 with TRBJ1-2; D gene unclear. V lost 0 bases and J 5 bases, leaving 2 bases between the germline ends. The length of the CDR3 is 11 residues. Germline V lookup: CDR1 SGHRS, CDR2 YFSETQ. CDR3 in DNA: TGCGCCAGCAGCTTGGGTTATGGCTACACCTTC. Translation gives CASSLGYGYTF.

V is TRBV2 and J is TRBJ2-3, with D perhaps matching TRBD1 or TRBD2 (5 bases each). Germline V lookup: CDR1 SNHLY, CDR2 FYNNEI. The CDR3 spans 13 residues. V was cut by 7 bases and J by 0 bases, with 8 bases left in between. The CDR3 DNA sequence: TGTGCCAGCACGTGGGGGAGCACAGATACGCAGTATTTT. Its translation is CASTWGSTDTQYF.

The chain is built from TRBV5-5 and TRBJ2-5; D is perhaps TRBD1 (6 bases). The ends were cut back, 3 bases at V and 4 bases at J, with 16 bases in the middle. The CDR3 contains 15 residues. From germline, CDR1 is SGHKS and CDR2 YYEKEE (reference sequence). The CDR3 protein is CASSWAARGGETQYF. Written as DNA, the CDR3 is TGTGCCAGCAGCTGGGCGGCCAGGGGCGGAGAGACCCAGTACTTC. The whole variable domain, remainder taken from reference TRBV5-5 and TRBJ2-5, is DAGVTQSPTHLIKTRGQQVTLRCSPISGHKSVSWYQQVLGQGPQFIFQYYEKEERGRGNFPDRFSARQFPNYSSELNVNALLLGDSALYLCASSWAARGGETQYFGPGTRLLVL.

The genes are TRBV29-1 and TRBJ2-5; D not resolved. V was shortened by 7 bases and J by 3 bases, with 6 bases between the two germline ends. Germline loops: CDR1 SQVTM, CDR2 ANQGSEA. This CDR3 is built from 10 residues. Written as DNA, the CDR3 is TGCAGCGGGCAGGAAGAGACCCAGTACTTC. This encodes CSGQEETQYF.

J is TRBJ2-1 and V is TRBV2; 11 bases line up with TRBD2. With V trimmed by 5 bases and J by 5 bases, 11 bases remained unmatched. The CDR3 is 17 residues long. Germline values: CDR1 SNHLY, CDR2 FYNNEI. CDR3 protein: CASSKRLLAGGNNEQFF. The CDR3 DNA reads TGTGCCAGCAGTAAACGCCTCCTAGCGGGGGGAAACAATGAGCAGTTCTTC.

The chain has TRBV18 and TRBJ1-1; 7 bases line up with TRBD1. Germline CDR1 and CDR2: KGHSH and LQKENI. This CDR3 is built from 13 residues. J lost 1 base, V lost 4 bases, and 0 bases had no gene match. CDR3 sequence (DNA): TGTGCCAGCTCACGGGACAGGAACACTGAAGCTTTCTTT. It yields the protein CASSRDRNTEAFF.

This chain joins TRBV30 and TRBJ2-3; a weak D match, TRBD1 (8 bases). V gave up 7 bases and J gave up 6 bases, with 17 bases separating them. The CDR3 sequence is 13 residues long. Germline CDR1 reads GTSNPN; CDR2 reads SVGIG (reference sequence). CDR3: CASNRGGLDTQYF. For the CDR3, the DNA is TGTGCCTCCAACAGGGGGGGGCTGGATACGCAGTATTTT.

The chain recombines TRBV10-3 with TRBJ1-4, with D unclear. The CDR3 consists of 13 residues. V lost 2 bases, J lost 8 bases, and 9 bases lay in between. Germline CDR1 and CDR2: ENHRY and SYGVKD. The CDR3: CAISEISDEKLFF. DNA for the CDR3: TGTGCCATCAGTGAGATATCAGACGAAAAACTGTTTTTT.

The chain employs TRBV6-1 and TRBJ1-1; D might be TRBD1 (5 bases). Germline CDR1 MNHNS, CDR2 SASEGT. V was pared by 2 bases and J by 0 bases, with 7 bases between. The CDR3 length is 14 residues. This CDR3 is CASSETGMNTEAFF. The CDR3 coding sequence is TGTGCCAGCAGTGAAACAGGAATGAACACTGAAGCTTTCTTT.

The genes are TRBV5-1 and TRBJ2-7, with D possibly being TRBD1 (5 bases). In germline, CDR1 is SGHRS, CDR2 YFSETQ. Trimming took off 2 bases at V and 3 bases at J, with 12 bases between the two ends. The CDR3 contains 14 residues. The CDR3 reads CASSFGQGGYEQYF. The DNA of the CDR3 is TGCGCCAGCAGCTTCGGCCAGGGTGGCTACGAGCAGTACTTC.

The rearrangement uses TRBV28 and TRBJ2-7; 9 nucleotides match TRBD1. CDR3 length equals 13 residues. CDR1 MDHEN and CDR2 SYDVKM come from the germline V gene. The junction had 3 bases not matched to a gene; V was cut back by 6 bases and J by 3 bases. The CDR3 protein is CASRTGGIYEQYF. In DNA form, the CDR3 reads TGTGCCAGCAGGACAGGGGGGATCTACGAGCAGTACTTC.

The V call is TRBV11-3, the J call TRBJ1-3; weak D call: TRBD1 (5 bases). The germline gives CDR1 SGHNT, CDR2 YENEEA. V was clipped by 3 bases and J by 2 bases, with 8 bases between them. The CDR3 consists of 14 residues. As DNA, the CDR3 is TGTGCCAGCAGCTTGGGGGAAACTGGAAACACCATATATTTT. It specifies CASSLGETGNTIYF.

This clone was recorded a few times. CDR3 amino acids: CASRPDRTRNSPLHF. As DNA, the CDR3 is TGTGCCAGCAGACCCGACAGGACGCGTAATTCACCCCTCCACTTT. The chain links TRBV7-8 to TRBJ1-6; D is perhaps TRBD1 (6 bases). This CDR3 spans 15 amino acids. V lost 6 bases, J lost 6 bases, and 15 bases lay in between. From germline, CDR1 is SGHVS and CDR2 FQNEAQ. The full variable domain, in which reference TRBV7-8 and TRBJ1-6 provide the parts outside the CDR3, is GAGVSQSPRYKVAKRGQDVALRCDPISGHVSLFWYQQALGQGPEFLTYFQNEAQLDKSGLPSDRFFAERPEGSVSTLKIQRTQQEDSAVYLCASRPDRTRNSPLHFGNGTRLTVT.

The chain combines TRBV5-1 with TRBJ1-2; tentative D call: TRBD1 (5 bases). The CDR3 runs to 15 residues. V was trimmed by 0 bases and J by 2 bases, leaving 11 bases between them. Germline V lookup: CDR1 SGHRS, CDR2 YFSETQ. CDR3: CASSLVGEGNYGYTF. CDR3 DNA sequence: TGCGCCAGCAGCTTGGTAGGGGAGGGGAACTATGGCTACACCTTC.

V usage is TRBV7-3 and J usage is TRBJ1-2, with no clear D. CDR3 size: 13 residues. V gave up 10 bases and J gave up 5 bases, with 17 bases separating them. Germline V gives CDR1 SGHTA, CDR2 FQGTGA. The DNA of the CDR3 is TGTGCCACCAAAGAGAGTGGTTCGTATGGCTACACCTTC. It translates to CATKESGSYGYTF.